Below, one T cell receptor (beta chain) is given with its context. Its antigen is unknown. TCRdb's copy holds only in-frame clones and misses some; the assay was immunoSEQ multiplex PCR. The sample yields 15,000 to 20,000 clones, approximately 80% seen once. This entry is derived from a study of ipilimumab plus nivolumab after autologous stem cell transplantation. The wider study: The DLBCL cohort had primary refractory and relapsed disease, with 18-month progression-free survival of about 86% and 29%.

V was clipped by 5 bases and J by 0 bases, with 14 bases between them. Germline V CDR1 and CDR2: SGHVS, FNYEAQ. This CDR3 is 15 amino acids long. Study-level points and caveats: TCR repertoire, Treg phenotype and gut microbiota reportedly support more study of this approach.

Ipilimumab, 1 mg/kg, started 14 to 28 days after autologous transplant. Patients got 3 mg/kg IV nivolumab weeks 1, 4, 7, 10, then biweekly through week 26. This clonotype was obtained from a male donor with diffuse large B-cell lymphoma. The specimen was PBMCs, collected in a trial of ipilimumab plus nivolumab as post-transplant consolidation. V gene TRBV7-6 combines with J gene TRBJ2-7; D is perhaps TRBD2 (6 bases). The CDR3 nucleotides read TGTGCCAGCAGCCCTGACGACGGGAGCTCCTACGAGCAGTACTTC. This encodes CASSPDDGSSYEQYF.